This T cell receptor (beta chain) originates from a study of response to subunit inactivated influenza vaccine. Study-level results: Authors suggested each seasonal flu vaccination may recruit only limited numbers of new T cells.

V lost 4 bases, J lost 7 bases, and 29 bases lay in between. This CDR3 has 18 residues. Germline lookup yields CDR1 SGHRS and CDR2 YFSETQ. This clonotype was seen only a few times. Its antigen is not identified. TCRdb analysed the RT-PCR reads with MiXCR anew, one entry per CDR3 protein. The data contain around 500,000 distinct CDR3 sequences, about a tenth of them singletons. This chain joins TRBV5-1 and TRBJ2-5, with a weak D call TRBD2 (6 bases). The specimen comprised PBMCs from blood, sampled about 40 days after vaccination. This clonotype was sampled from a man aged 45-60 years who received an inactivated influenza vaccine. The CDR3 DNA reads TGCGCCAGCAGCCACTCCTGGGGATTAGCGGAGGCCCCGAGGACCCAGTACTTC. The encoded protein is CASSHSWGLAEAPRTQYF.